This TCR beta chain was found in a study of technical replicates of blood from a few donors. The method was immunoSEQ multiplex PCR; TCRdb's version includes in-frame clones alone and lacks a portion of them. The sample lists some 70,000 clones; around 95% were seen once. V lost 4 bases, J lost 9 bases, and 21 bases lay in between. Germline loops: CDR1 MGHRA, CDR2 YSYEKL. The length of the CDR3 is 15 residues. J is TRBJ1-2 and V is TRBV4-1; weak D call: TRBD1 (6 bases). The sequenced sample consisted of T cells isolated from PBMCs. The TCR originated in a human donor in good health. CDR3 DNA: TGCGCCAGCAGCCCAAACGCCGACAGGCCATGGAGCTACACCTTC. Translating it yields CASSPNADRPWSYTF.